The clone carrying this TCR beta chain was found a few times. Its antigen is unknown. These data come from a study of neoadjuvant anti-PD-1 for oral cavity cancer. Overall study: Patients without progression received a fourth nivolumab dose around day 43, then surgical resection on days 50-56.

Study-wide findings and caveats: Higher pretreatment Treg/Th17 ratios tracked higher pretreatment blood clonality. PBMC Gini-index clonality exceeded responders' in non-responders post-nivolumab.

The time point was: after neoadjuvant nivolumab, at surgical resection. Stage II-IVA oral cavity squamous cell carcinoma was new and untreated by systemic or radiation therapy. The repertoire was sequenced with immunoSEQ multiplex PCR; TCRdb's copy has only in-frame clones and lacks some. Found here are around 68,000 clones, about 90% of them singletons; the top ten hold less than 3%. The CDR3 totals 19 residues. Losses at the gene ends were 3 bases for V and 3 bases for J; bases not matched to a gene: 18. Per the germline V gene, CDR1 is SNHLY and CDR2 is FYNNEI. The sample in question was PBMCs, obtained after nivolumab (anti-PD-1) treatment. V is TRBV2 and J is TRBJ2-7; 9 positions agree with TRBD1. The receptor's source is a person between 35 and 79 years old with oral cavity squamous cell carcinoma. The CDR3 sequence is CASSEGVYFRDREGYEQYF. DNA of the CDR3: TGTGCCAGCAGTGAGGGGGTTTATTTTAGGGACAGGGAAGGCTACGAGCAGTACTTC.